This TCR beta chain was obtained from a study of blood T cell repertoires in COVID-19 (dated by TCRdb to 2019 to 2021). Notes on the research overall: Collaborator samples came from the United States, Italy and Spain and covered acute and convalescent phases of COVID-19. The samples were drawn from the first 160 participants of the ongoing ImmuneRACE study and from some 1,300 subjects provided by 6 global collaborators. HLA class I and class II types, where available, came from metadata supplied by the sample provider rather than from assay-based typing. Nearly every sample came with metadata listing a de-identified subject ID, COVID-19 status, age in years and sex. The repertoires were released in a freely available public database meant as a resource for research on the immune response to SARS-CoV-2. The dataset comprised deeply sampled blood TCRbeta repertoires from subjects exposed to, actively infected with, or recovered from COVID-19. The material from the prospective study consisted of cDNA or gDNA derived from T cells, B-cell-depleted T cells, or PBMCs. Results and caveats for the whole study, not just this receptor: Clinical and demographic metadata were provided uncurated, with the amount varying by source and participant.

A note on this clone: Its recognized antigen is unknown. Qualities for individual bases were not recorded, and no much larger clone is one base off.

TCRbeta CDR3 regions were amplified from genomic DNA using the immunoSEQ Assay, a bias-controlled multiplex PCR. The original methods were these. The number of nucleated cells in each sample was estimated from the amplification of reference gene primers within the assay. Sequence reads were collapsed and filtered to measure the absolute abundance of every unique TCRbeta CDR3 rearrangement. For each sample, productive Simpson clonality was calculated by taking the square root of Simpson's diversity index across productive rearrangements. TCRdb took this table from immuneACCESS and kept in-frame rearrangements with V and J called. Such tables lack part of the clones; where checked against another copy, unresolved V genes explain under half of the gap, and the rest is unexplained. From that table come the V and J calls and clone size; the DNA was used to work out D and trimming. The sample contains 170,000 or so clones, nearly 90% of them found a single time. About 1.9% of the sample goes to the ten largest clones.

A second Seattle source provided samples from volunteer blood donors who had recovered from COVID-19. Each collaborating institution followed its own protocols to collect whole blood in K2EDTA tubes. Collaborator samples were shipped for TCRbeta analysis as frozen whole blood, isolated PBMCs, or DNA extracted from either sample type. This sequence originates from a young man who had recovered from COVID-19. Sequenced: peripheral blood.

The DNA sequence reads TGTGCCAGCTTCGCGACAGGGGTCGGCTCCTACGAGCAGTACTTC. It translates to CASFATGVGSYEQYF. This receptor chain uses TRBV28 and TRBJ2-7; 8 middle bases align to TRBD1. The CDR3, cysteine through phenylalanine, is 15 amino acids long. Just CDR3 DNA is preserved here, 45 bases in frame from base 1. Clipping removes 8 bases from V and 0 bases from J, with 9 as the unmatched junction base count. CDR1 is given as MDHEN and CDR2 as SYDVKM, both from the germline V gene.